Following are 20 T cell receptor beta chains from one sample sequenced in a study of T cells in Graves' hyperthyroidism and ophthalmopathy. TCR beta CDR3 regions were amplified from RNA. Researchers ran a first-round RT-PCR on the TCR CDR3 using the HTBI primer set. TCRdb fed the multiplex PCR reads into MiXCR, producing one record per CDR3 protein. The table lists fewer than 600,000 distinct CDR3 sequences, approximately 14% of them singletons. Sequencing was done on a sample of blood. The receptors here all came from a woman in her thirties or forties with Graves' hyperthyroidism.

In this sample, this clonotype turned up many times. The chain couples TRBV30 to TRBJ2-3; 13 positions agree with TRBD2. The V segment lost 5 bases and the J segment 4 bases; nucleotides outside the gene matches: 3. CDR1 is GTSNPN, CDR2 SVGIG, per germline (reference sequence). The CDR3 sequence is 14 residues long. CDR3 loop: CAWGTSGIPDTQYF. CDR3 nucleotides: TGTGCCTGGGGGACTAGCGGGATTCCAGATACGCAGTATTTT.

Only a few counts were recorded for this clonotype. This chain uses TRBV6-2 or TRBV6-3 with TRBJ2-1, with TRBD1 matching over 11 bases. The trim removed 6 bases at V and 9 bases at J, leaving 4 bases unmatched. The CDR3 runs 13 residues. Looked up from germline, CDR1 is MNHEY and CDR2 is SVGEGT. The CDR3, as DNA: TGTGCCAGCAGCGGACAGGGGGCGGTTGAGCAGTTCTTC. Residues: CASSGQGAVEQFF.

The rearrangement joins TRBV29-1 to TRBJ1-2, with D possibly being TRBD1 (6 bases). The CDR3 runs 17 residues. Germline V lookup: CDR1 SQVTM, CDR2 ANQGSEA. Trimming removed 2 bases from V and 0 bases from J, with 19 bases in between. DNA for the CDR3: TGCAGCGTTGAACCTAGCTACAGGGTTCCGCCTAACTATGGCTACACCTTC. It specifies CSVEPSYRVPPNYGYTF.

Only a few counts were recorded for this clonotype. The V gene is TRBV4-1, the J gene TRBJ1-3; D remains unclear. Germline loops: CDR1 MGHRA, CDR2 YSYEKL. The CDR3 contains 16 residues. Trimming left V 3 bases short and J 0 bases short, with 12 bases between. The CDR3 nucleotides read TGCGCCAGCAGCCAGGAGCCCAACAACTCTGGAAACACCATATATTTT. Amino acids: CASSQEPNNSGNTIYF.

V and J are TRBV2 and TRBJ2-5; TRBD1 matches at 11 bases. The CDR3 runs 14 residues. The germline V gene has CDR1 SNHLY and CDR2 FYNNEI. The V gene end was trimmed by 10 bases and the J gene end by 5 bases; junction bases not matched to a gene: 9. The CDR3 DNA reads TGTGCCAACAGCCTGGACAGGGGGCGGGAGACCCAGTACTTC. Translated, it gives CANSLDRGRETQYF. The variable domain in full, completed from reference TRBV2 and TRBJ2-5, reads EPEVTQTPSHQVTQMGQEVILRCVPISNHLYFYWYRQILGQKVEFLVSFYNNEISEKSEIFDDQFSVERPDGSNFTLKIRSTKLEDSAMYFCANSLDRGRETQYFGPGTRLLVL.

This clonotype was seen more than once but under ten times. V usage is TRBV6-9 and J usage is TRBJ1-5; D is undetermined. The CDR3 runs to 12 residues. The V gene's germline CDR1 is MNHGY and CDR2 SVAAGI. Trimming cost V 3 bases and J 3 bases, with 3 bases left between them. Here the CDR3 reads CASSYINQPQHF. The CDR3 nucleotides are TGTGCCAGCAGTTACATCAATCAGCCCCAGCATTTT.

The chain couples TRBV7-9 to TRBJ2-1, with 9 bases fitting TRBD2. The CDR3 loop spans 18 amino acids. The germline V gene has CDR1 SEHNR and CDR2 FQNEAQ (reference sequence). Trimming removed 3 bases from V and 1 base from J; junction bases left unmatched: 10. The CDR3 coding sequence is TGTGCCAGCAGCTTCTCCCTTAGCGGGAGTAGGTCCTACAATGAGCAGTTCTTC. It specifies CASSFSLSGSRSYNEQFF.

The gene calls are TRBV10-2 and TRBJ2-3; 7 nucleotides agree with TRBD2. The V gene's germline CDR1 is WSHSY and CDR2 SAAADI. Trimming at V came to 2 bases and at J to 0 bases, leaving 5 bases not matched to a gene. The CDR3 spans 16 residues. The CDR3 loop is CASSELGGTSTDTQYF. CDR3 bases: TGCGCCAGCAGTGAGCTCGGGGGGACTAGCACAGATACGCAGTATTTT.

This clonotype was counted ten times or more. The chain combines TRBV28 with TRBJ2-7, with D perhaps matching TRBD1 or TRBD2 (5 bases each). Trimming stripped 6 bases from V and 6 bases from J, with 21 bases between. Germline V gene data show CDR1 as MDHEN and CDR2 as SYDVKM. CDR3 length: 15 amino acids. DNA of the CDR3: TGTGCCAGCAGACAGGCTGGGGACGACCCCTCCGAGCAGTACTTC. Translation: CASRQAGDDPSEQYF.

In this sample, this clonotype turned up many times. The chain has TRBV7-9 and TRBJ1-1; 9 bases line up with TRBD1. Germline CDR1 SEHNR, CDR2 FQNEAQ (reference sequence). V was clipped by 5 bases and J by 0 bases; unmatched bases: 7. The CDR3 spans 16 residues. The CDR3 reads CASSRDRAPMNTEAFF. CDR3 DNA: TGTGCCAGCAGCAGGGACAGGGCGCCCATGAACACTGAAGCTTTCTTT.

This clonotype came up a few times. The chain has TRBV6-1 and TRBJ2-6, with D unclear. Trimming removed 8 bases from V and 0 bases from J, with 8 bases in between. CDR1 is MNHNS, CDR2 SASEGT, per germline. The CDR3 is 14 residues long. The chain's CDR3 is CASLLLSGANVLTF. The CDR3 nucleotides read TGTGCCAGCCTCCTCCTCTCTGGGGCCAACGTCCTGACTTTC.

This chain's CDR3 is CASSLARQVTDTQYF. In DNA, the CDR3 is TGCGCCAGCAGCTTAGCGAGGCAAGTCACAGATACGCAGTATTTT. This chain joins TRBV5-1 and TRBJ2-3; D uncertain. The CDR3 contains 15 residues. Germline CDR1 SGHRS, CDR2 YFSETQ. V lost 2 bases and J 2 bases, leaving 12 bases between the germline ends. Looking up the rest from reference TRBV5-1 and TRBJ2-3 gives the full variable domain: KAGVTQTPRYLIKTRGQQVTLSCSPISGHRSVSWYQQTPGQGLQFLFEYFSETQRNKGNFPGRFSGRQFSNSRSEMNVSTLELGDSALYLCASSLARQVTDTQYFGPGTRLTVL.

There are many counts of this clonotype. The rearrangement joins TRBV7-9 to TRBJ2-5, with D maybe TRBD1 (6 bases). This CDR3 is 14 amino acids long. Trimming stripped 1 base from V and 4 bases from J, with 10 bases between. Germline V gene data show CDR1 as SEHNR and CDR2 as FQNEAQ (reference sequence). The CDR3 reads CASSLVQGSETQYF. The CDR3 coding sequence is TGTGCCAGCAGCTTAGTACAGGGATCAGAGACCCAGTACTTC.

This clonotype has just a few counts. The chain carries TRBV10-1 and TRBJ2-1, with D possibly TRBD2 on 7 matching bases. The CDR3 has 16 residues. Germline loops: CDR1 WNHNN, CDR2 SYGVQD (reference sequence). The V end lost 0 bases, the J end lost 6 bases, and 15 bases lay between the germline ends. For the CDR3, the DNA is TGCGCCAGCAGTGAGTCGGGGGGGCTAGGAGTCAATGAGCAGTTCTTC. This gives the protein CASSESGGLGVNEQFF.

The table lists this clonotype with many counts. The chain couples TRBV3-1 to TRBJ2-1; D is uncertain. In germline, CDR1 is LGHDT, CDR2 YNNKEL (reference sequence). CDR3 length: 16 amino acids. The V end was cut by 0 bases, the J end by 6 bases, with 15 bases between. The CDR3 DNA reads as TGTGCCAGCAGCCAAGAAGTGGGCCACGGGCCCAATGAGCAGTTCTTC. Its translation is CASSQEVGHGPNEQFF.

V is TRBV5-1 and J is TRBJ2-4; D not certain. CDR1 is SGHRS, CDR2 YFSETQ, per germline. V was shortened by 3 bases and J by 7 bases, with 8 bases between the two germline ends. The CDR3 length is 12 residues. CDR3 in DNA: TGCGCCAGCAGCTGGGTGGGGAACATTCAGTACTTC. It codes for CASSWVGNIQYF.

This clonotype was detected many times. The chain combines TRBV12-3 or TRBV12-4 with TRBJ2-7; TRBD1 matches 11 bases. V shed 4 bases and J 5 bases; nucleotides not matched to a gene: 7. CDR3 size: 15 residues. CDR3 sequence (DNA): TGTGCCAGCAGTTCGGTGGGACAGGGGGTTCACGAGCAGTACTTC. This sequence encodes CASSSVGQGVHEQYF.

J is TRBJ2-7 and V is TRBV6-1; 10 bases are shared with TRBD1. Per germline, CDR1 MNHNS and CDR2 SASEGT. The CDR3 is 16 residues long. The V and J ends lost 2 bases and 3 bases, in that order; junction bases with no gene match: 7. Written as DNA, the CDR3 is TGTGCCAGCAGTGAAAGGTGGGGACAGGGGTTCTACGAGCAGTACTTC. Protein product: CASSERWGQGFYEQYF.

This clonotype was picked up many times. J is TRBJ2-7 and V is TRBV18, with D perhaps TRBD1 (6 bases). Germline assignment: CDR1 KGHSH and CDR2 LQKENI. This CDR3 has 14 amino acids. V lost 1 base and J lost 6, with 13 bases in between. The chain's CDR3 is CASSPLQGETEQYF. In DNA form, the CDR3 reads TGTGCCAGCTCACCACTACAGGGAGAAACCGAGCAGTACTTC.

This clonotype was picked up many times. The chain uses TRBV10-3 and TRBJ2-7; D remains ambiguous. The V gene lost 1 base and the J gene lost 3 bases, with 10 bases spanning the gap. Per the germline V gene, CDR1 is ENHRY and CDR2 is SYGVKD. The CDR3 runs to 14 residues. The CDR3 spells CAISELRESYEQYF. In nucleotides, the CDR3 is TGTGCCATCAGTGAGTTAAGGGAAAGCTACGAGCAGTACTTC.